This entry lists 21 T cell receptor beta chains sequenced from one sample in a study of blood T cell repertoires in COVID-19. Produced via immunoSEQ multiplex PCR; TCRdb's table is partial and in-frame only. The data hold some 190,000 clones, with 85% to 90% observed a single time. The sequencing input was peripheral blood. Receptor source: a person in their 70s with COVID-19, enrolled during active disease.

This clone was seen repeatedly, ten times or more. This chain links TRBV7-9 with TRBJ2-2; 9 nucleotides match TRBD1. Germline CDR1 SEHNR, CDR2 FQNEAQ (reference sequence). The junction had 8 bases not matched to a gene; V was cut back by 5 bases and J by 4 bases. The CDR3 spans 16 residues. The CDR3 loop reads CASSPPGQGPTGELFF. The CDR3 coding sequence is TGTGCCAGCAGCCCCCCCGGACAGGGGCCCACCGGGGAGCTGTTTTTT.

The chain couples TRBV11-1 to TRBJ2-4; TRBD1 might be the D (6 bases). The germline CDR1 and CDR2 sequences are SGHAT and FQDESV (reference sequence). V lost 0 bases and J 0 bases, leaving 9 bases between the germline ends. The CDR3 runs to 16 residues. As DNA, the CDR3 is TGTGCCAGCAGCTTAGCCCAGGGGATAGCCAAAAACATTCAGTACTTC. Amino acid sequence: CASSLAQGIAKNIQYF.

The J gene is TRBJ2-7, the V gene TRBV27, with a tentative D call TRBD1 (6 bases). The CDR3 runs to 15 residues. V gave up 11 bases and J gave up 1 base, with 21 bases separating them. Germline V gives CDR1 MNHEY, CDR2 SMNVEV (reference sequence). Here the CDR3 DNA reads TGTGCCGGCCCGCACAGGGCTTGGACTTCCTACGAGCAGTACTTC. As protein: CAGPHRAWTSYEQYF.

The rearrangement links TRBV5-1 to TRBJ1-3; 8 bases map to TRBD1. The CDR3 is 16 amino acids. V dropped 0 bases and J dropped 5; count of bases not matched to a gene: 7. Per germline, CDR1 SGHRS and CDR2 YFSETQ. CDR3 DNA: TGCGCCAGCAGCTTGGCAGGGCAGGGGGCTAGAAACACCATATATTTT. Its protein product is CASSLAGQGARNTIYF. The variable domain in full, with the rest retrieved from reference TRBV5-1 and TRBJ1-3, is KAGVTQTPRYLIKTRGQQVTLSCSPISGHRSVSWYQQTPGQGLQFLFEYFSETQRNKGNFPGRFSGRQFSNSRSEMNVSTLELGDSALYLCASSLAGQGARNTIYFGEGSWLTVV.

CDR3 nucleotide sequence: TGTGCCAGCAGCTTCCTAGACAGGGTGAATGAAAAACTGTTTTTT. Its translation is CASSFLDRVNEKLFF. The chain joins TRBV7-2 to TRBJ1-4; TRBD1 matches 7 bases. The length of the CDR3 is 15 residues. From germline, CDR1 is SGHTA and CDR2 FQGNSA. V gave up 3 bases and J gave up 5 bases; unmatched junction bases: 6.

The chain uses TRBV29-1 and TRBJ2-3, with D maybe TRBD1 (5 bases). This CDR3 contains 13 residues. In germline, CDR1 is SQVTM, CDR2 ANQGSEA. V shed 4 bases and J shed 5 bases, with 13 bases lying between them. The DNA for the CDR3 is TGCAGCGTTGGGAGCAGGGTGGGAGATACGCAGTATTTT. It is translated as CSVGSRVGDTQYF.

The rearrangement joins TRBV30 to TRBJ2-3; 7 bases fit TRBD2. The ends lost 1 base at V and 4 bases at J; junction bases unmatched: 14. Looked up from germline, CDR1 is GTSNPN and CDR2 is SVGIG (reference sequence). This CDR3 is 17 amino acids long. The CDR3 nucleotides read TGTGCCTGGAGTGACCCCCTCTCAGGCGGGAGAGCAGATACGCAGTATTTT. Amino acid sequence: CAWSDPLSGGRADTQYF.

V usage is TRBV25-1 and J usage is TRBJ2-5, with D perhaps TRBD2 (6 bases). The CDR3 length is 11 residues. CDR1 is MGHDK and CDR2 is SYGVNS in the germline V gene. Trimming cost V 6 bases and J 7 bases, with 9 bases left between them. CDR3 residues: CASSAGGTQYF. The CDR3, as DNA: TGTGCCAGCAGCGCCGGGGGGACCCAGTACTTC. Variable domain in full (rest from reference TRBV25-1 and TRBJ2-5): EADIYQTPRYLVIGTGKKITLECSQTMGHDKMYWYQQDPGMELHLIHYSYGVNSTEKGDLSSESTVSRIRTEHFPLTLESARPSHTSQYLCASSAGGTQYFGPGTRLLVL.

This clone appeared a few times. J is TRBJ1-2 and V is TRBV4-1; TRBD1 might be the D (6 bases). The CDR3 covers 14 residues. Germline CDR1 is MGHRA and CDR2 is YSYEKL. V gave up 5 bases and J gave up 2 bases, with 12 bases separating them. CDR3: CASSGRGINYGYTF. CDR3 coding DNA: TGCGCCAGCAGCGGAAGGGGGATAAACTATGGCTACACCTTC.

The rearrangement links TRBV6-5 to TRBJ1-5, with TRBD1 matching 8 bases. V dropped 2 bases and J dropped 7; count of bases not matched to a gene: 4. This CDR3 spans 14 amino acids. CDR1 and CDR2 (germline): MNHEY, SVGAGI. CDR3 loop: CASSYVRGQQPQHF. The CDR3 DNA follows: TGTGCCAGCAGTTACGTCAGGGGGCAGCAGCCCCAGCATTTT.

The chain links TRBV15 to TRBJ2-5; no clear D. V was pared by 0 bases and J by 2 bases, with 4 bases between. CDR3 length: 13 amino acids. Germline V lookup: CDR1 LNHNV, CDR2 YYDKDF (reference sequence). CDR3 in amino acids: CATSRDRQETQYF. The CDR3 coding sequence is TGTGCCACCAGCAGAGATCGGCAAGAGACCCAGTACTTC. Full variable domain (missing parts from reference TRBV15 and TRBJ2-5): DAMVIQNPRYQVTQFGKPVTLSCSQTLNHNVMYWYQQKSSQAPKLLFHYYDKDFNNEADTPDNFQSRRPNTSFCFLDIRSPGLGDTAMYLCATSRDRQETQYFGPGTRLLVL.

The chain links TRBV6-2 or TRBV6-3 to TRBJ1-5; D gene unclear. V lost 6 bases and J 7 bases, leaving 13 bases between the germline ends. Germline CDR1 reads MNHEY; CDR2 reads SVGEGT. The CDR3 loop spans 13 amino acids. The CDR3, as DNA: TGTGCCAGCAGCCTCAACGGTTACCAGCCCCAGCATTTT. This translates into CASSLNGYQPQHF.

This chain links TRBV11-2 with TRBJ1-1; no clear D. V lost 4 bases and J 2 bases, leaving 11 bases between the germline ends. Germline CDR1 reads SGHAT; CDR2 reads FQNNGV. The CDR3 is 14 amino acids. The CDR3 DNA reads TGTGCCAGCAGCTACAACACAGCCAACACTGAAGCTTTCTTT. It specifies CASSYNTANTEAFF. Supplemented by reference TRBV11-2 and TRBJ1-1, the full variable domain reads EAGVAQSPRYKIIEKRQSVAFWCNPISGHATLYWYQQILGQGPKLLIQFQNNGVVDDSQLPKDRFSAERLKGVDSTLKIQPAKLEDSAVYLCASSYNTANTEAFFGQGTRLTVV.

The chain is built from TRBV19 and TRBJ1-5; D ambiguous. V was cut by 0 bases and J by 9 bases, with 12 bases left in between. Germline-derived CDR1 and CDR2 are LNHDA and SQIVND (reference sequence). The CDR3 is 14 residues long. In DNA, the CDR3 is TGTGCCAGTAGTATAGATCGTTTCATCAGGCCCCAGCATTTT. It codes for CASSIDRFIRPQHF.

This chain links TRBV7-9 with TRBJ2-7; D remains ambiguous. CDR3 length: 13 residues. CDR1 is SEHNR and CDR2 is FQNEAQ in the germline V gene (reference sequence). The V and J ends lost 5 bases and 3 bases respectively, with 11 bases between them. The CDR3 here is CASSGRRLYEQYF. The CDR3 region has the DNA TGTGCCAGCAGCGGAAGGCGACTCTACGAGCAGTACTTC.

The genes are TRBV6-2 or TRBV6-3 and TRBJ2-7, with 9 bases fitting TRBD1. The trim removed 6 bases at V and 4 bases at J, leaving 13 bases unmatched. The CDR3 is 16 residues long. The V gene's germline CDR1 is MNHEY and CDR2 SVGEGT. Here the CDR3 reads CASSPPWDRVLYEQYF. CDR3 DNA: TGTGCCAGCAGCCCTCCGTGGGACAGGGTCCTGTACGAGCAGTACTTC.

The rearrangement joins TRBV29-1 to TRBJ2-3; 7 bases map to TRBD1. V lost 7 bases to trimming and J lost 8 bases; unmatched junction nucleotides: 15. Germline loops: CDR1 SQVTM, CDR2 ANQGSEA. CDR3 length equals 14 residues. The CDR3: CSALIRQGTFTQYF. CDR3 coding DNA: TGCAGCGCCCTTATAAGACAGGGTACCTTTACGCAGTATTTT.

The chain combines TRBV28 with TRBJ2-5, with 9 bases fitting TRBD1. Losses at the gene ends were 3 bases for V and 5 bases for J; bases not matched to a gene: 7. Germline V CDR1 and CDR2: MDHEN, SYDVKM. CDR3 length: 15 residues. The CDR3 DNA sequence: TGTGCCAGCAGTTTCATCACAGGGGGCAGTGAGACCCAGTACTTC. This codes for CASSFITGGSETQYF.

The V call is TRBV5-6, the J call TRBJ1-5; the match to TRBD1 covers 7 bases. The germline gives CDR1 SGHDT, CDR2 YYEEEE. The trim removed 4 bases at V and 2 bases at J, leaving 9 bases unmatched. The CDR3 spans 16 residues. The CDR3 protein is CASSVYRGGGNQPQHF. DNA for the CDR3: TGTGCCAGCAGCGTGTACAGGGGAGGAGGCAATCAGCCCCAGCATTTT.

The J gene is TRBJ2-7, the V gene TRBV5-8, with a weak D call TRBD1 (6 bases). There are 14 residues in the CDR3. Germline-derived CDR1 and CDR2 are SGHTS and YDEGEE. V was pared by 3 bases and J by 2 bases, with 12 bases between. The CDR3 DNA is TGTGCCAGCAGCTACGGACAGTTCCCCTACGAGCAGTACTTC. It is translated as CASSYGQFPYEQYF.

For this clone: The same CDR3 arises from other DNA sequences in this sample as well. The rearrangement joins TRBV5-1 to TRBJ2-1, with D perhaps matching TRBD2 (5 bases). Trimming removed 1 base at V and 0 bases at J, with 8 bases between. Germline V gives CDR1 SGHRS, CDR2 YFSETQ. The CDR3 runs 15 residues. For the CDR3, the DNA is TGCGCCAGCAGCTTGTCCGGAGGCTCCTACAATGAGCAGTTCTTC. As protein: CASSLSGGSYNEQFF.